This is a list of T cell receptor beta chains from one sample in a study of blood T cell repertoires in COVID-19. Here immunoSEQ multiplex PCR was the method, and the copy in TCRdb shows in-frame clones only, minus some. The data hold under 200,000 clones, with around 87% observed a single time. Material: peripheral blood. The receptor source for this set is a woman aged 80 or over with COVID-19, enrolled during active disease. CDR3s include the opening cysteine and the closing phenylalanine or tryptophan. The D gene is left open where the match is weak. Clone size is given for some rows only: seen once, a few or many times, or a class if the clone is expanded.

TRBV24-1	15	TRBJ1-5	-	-	CATSDSLRPNQPQHF	TGTGCCACCAGTGATTCCCTCCGTCCCAATCAGCCCCAGCATTTT
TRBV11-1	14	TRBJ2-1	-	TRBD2	CASSPVAGINEQFF	TGTGCCAGCAGCCCCGTAGCGGGTATCAATGAGCAGTTCTTC
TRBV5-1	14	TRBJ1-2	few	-	CASSLEQESYGYTF	TGCGCCAGCAGCTTGGAACAGGAGTCATATGGCTACACCTTC
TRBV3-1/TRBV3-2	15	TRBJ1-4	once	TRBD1	CASSQTGSEGEKLFF	TGTGCCAGCAGTCAGACAGGGAGCGAGGGGGAAAAACTGTTTTTT
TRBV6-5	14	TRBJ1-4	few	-	CASSLGGADEKLFF	TGTGCCAGCAGCCTGGGGGGGGCCGATGAAAAACTGTTTTTT
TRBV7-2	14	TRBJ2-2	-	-	CASSSQVGPGELFF	TGTGCCAGCAGTAGTCAAGTGGGGCCCGGGGAGCTGTTTTTT
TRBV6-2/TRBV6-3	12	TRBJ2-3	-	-	CASRRGGDTQYF	TGTGCCAGCCGCCGGGGCGGAGATACGCAGTATTTT
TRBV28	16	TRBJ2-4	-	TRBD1	CASSYKRSGQKNIQYF	TGTGCCAGCAGTTACAAGCGCTCGGGACAGAAAAACATTCAGTACTTC
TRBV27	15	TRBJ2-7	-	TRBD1	CASSLVTGATTEQYF	TGTGCCAGCAGTTTGGTCACAGGGGCAACTACCGAGCAGTACTTC
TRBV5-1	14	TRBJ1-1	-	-	CASSLGTTGTEAFF	TGCGCCAGCAGCTTGGGGACAACCGGCACTGAAGCTTTCTTT
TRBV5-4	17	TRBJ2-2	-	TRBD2	CASSLGTRVASTGELFF	TGTGCCAGCAGCTTGGGGACTAGAGTGGCTAGCACCGGGGAGCTGTTTTTT
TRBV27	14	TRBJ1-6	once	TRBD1	CASSGDRVNSPLHF	TGTGCCAGCAGTGGGGACAGGGTTAATTCACCCCTCCACTTT